Only a few counts were recorded for the clone carrying this T cell receptor (beta chain). This sample is part of a study of T cells of healthy individuals. The CDR3 is made up of 15 amino acids. With V trimmed by 3 bases and J by 2 bases, 6 bases remained unmatched. Germline V gives CDR1 MDHEN, CDR2 SYDVKM. In TCRdb, the 5' RACE reads were re-called with MiXCR into one record per CDR3 protein. The sample carries around 80,000 distinct CDR3 sequences, more than 5% recorded once. This chain connects TRBV28 to TRBJ2-5, with 7 bases aligning to TRBD2. This sequence originates from a female donor in good health. The CDR3 DNA is TGTGCCAGCAGTTTGAGACTAGCCGCTCAAGAGACCCAGTACTTC. It specifies CASSLRLAAQETQYF.